The 6 T cell receptor beta chains reported below all come from one sample, sequenced in a study of control samples from healthy donors and cancer patients. TCRdb keeps only in-frame clones here, not all; method: immunoSEQ multiplex PCR. The data hold 89,000 or so clones, with over 75% observed a single time. The sequenced sample was blood. These TCRs come from a man between 50 and 59 years old in good health.

The chain is built from TRBV7-2 and TRBJ1-1; D may be TRBD1 (6 bases). Trimming took 1 base from V and 1 from J, leaving 13 bases between them. Germline loops: CDR1 SGHTA, CDR2 FQGNSA. This CDR3 region has 16 residues. The chain's CDR3 is CASSLGQALRNTEAFF. As DNA, the CDR3 is TGTGCCAGCAGCTTAGGACAGGCCCTCCGGAACACTGAAGCTTTCTTT.

V and J are TRBV18 and TRBJ1-4, with 10 bases that match TRBD1. CDR3 length equals 14 residues. The germline gives CDR1 KGHSH, CDR2 LQKENI. V trimming: 5 bases; J trimming: 3 bases; junction bases outside the gene matches: 0. CDR3 sequence: CASSGQGANEKLFF. The CDR3 nucleotides are TGTGCCAGCTCAGGACAGGGGGCTAATGAAAAACTGTTTTTT.

The rearrangement joins TRBV18 to TRBJ2-2; 10 nucleotides line up with TRBD2. The CDR3 runs 14 residues. CDR1 is KGHSH, CDR2 LQKENI, per germline. V was pared by 4 bases and J by 5 bases, with 1 base of the junction left unmatched. The CDR3 nucleotides read TGTGCCAGCTCACTGACTAGCGGGACCGGGGAGCTGTTTTTT. Translating it yields CASSLTSGTGELFF.

The chain links TRBV6-1 to TRBJ2-7, with D uncertain. CDR1 is MNHNS, CDR2 SASEGT, per germline. V lost 0 bases to trimming and J lost 6 bases, with 12 bases between them. There are 14 residues in the CDR3. CDR3 DNA: TGTGCCAGCAGTGAAGCGTCAATATTTGGCGAGCAGTACTTC. Its protein product is CASSEASIFGEQYF.

The chain employs TRBV19 and TRBJ2-7; TRBD2 agrees at 9 bases. V lost 3 bases, J lost 6 bases, and 9 bases stayed unmatched. The CDR3 runs to 15 residues. The germline CDR1 and CDR2 sequences are LNHDA and SQIVND (reference sequence). CDR3 loop: CASSIWLAGPSEQYF. The CDR3 DNA follows: TGTGCCAGTAGTATTTGGCTAGCGGGACCTTCCGAGCAGTACTTC.

The chain has TRBV7-9 and TRBJ1-6; maybe TRBD1 (5 bases). The germline CDR1 and CDR2 sequences are SEHNR and FQNEAQ (reference sequence). The CDR3 covers 15 residues. Trimming cost V 7 bases and J 5 bases, with 15 bases left between them. The CDR3 loop reads CASNDGTLNNSPLHF. CDR3 nucleotide sequence: TGTGCCAGCAACGACGGGACTTTAAATAATTCACCCCTCCACTTT.